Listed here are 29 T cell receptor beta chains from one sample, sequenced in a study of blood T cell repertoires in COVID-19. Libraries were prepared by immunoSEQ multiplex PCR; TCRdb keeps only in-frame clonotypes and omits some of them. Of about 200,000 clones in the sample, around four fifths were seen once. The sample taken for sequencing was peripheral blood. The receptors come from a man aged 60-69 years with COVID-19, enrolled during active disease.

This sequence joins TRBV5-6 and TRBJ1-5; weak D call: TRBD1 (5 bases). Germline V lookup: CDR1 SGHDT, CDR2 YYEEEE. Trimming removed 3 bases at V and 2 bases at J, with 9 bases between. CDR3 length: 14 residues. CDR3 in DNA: TGTGCCAGCAGCTGGGGCGGCGGCAATCAGCCCCAGCATTTT. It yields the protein CASSWGGGNQPQHF.

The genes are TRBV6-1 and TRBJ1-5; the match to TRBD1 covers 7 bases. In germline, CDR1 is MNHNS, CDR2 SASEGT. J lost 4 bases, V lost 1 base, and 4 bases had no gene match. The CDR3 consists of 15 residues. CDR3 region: CASSEGGTVNQPQHF. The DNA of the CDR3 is TGTGCCAGCAGTGAAGGGGGGACAGTTAATCAGCCCCAGCATTTT.

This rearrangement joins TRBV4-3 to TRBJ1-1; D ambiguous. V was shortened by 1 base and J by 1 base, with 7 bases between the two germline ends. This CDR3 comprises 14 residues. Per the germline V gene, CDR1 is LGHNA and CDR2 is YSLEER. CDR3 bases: TGCGCCAGCAGCCAAGTCGCGGGGAACACTGAAGCTTTCTTT. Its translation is CASSQVAGNTEAFF.

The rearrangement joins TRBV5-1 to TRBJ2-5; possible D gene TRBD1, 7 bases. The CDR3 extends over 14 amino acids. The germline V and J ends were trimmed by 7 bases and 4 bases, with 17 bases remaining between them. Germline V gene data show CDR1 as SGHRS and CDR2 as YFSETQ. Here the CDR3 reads CASAVVQGGETQYF. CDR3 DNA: TGCGCCAGCGCCGTAGTCCAGGGGGGAGAGACCCAGTACTTC.

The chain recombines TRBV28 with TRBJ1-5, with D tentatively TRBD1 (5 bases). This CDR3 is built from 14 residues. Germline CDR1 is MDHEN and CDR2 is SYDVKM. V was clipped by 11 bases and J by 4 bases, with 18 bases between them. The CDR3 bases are TGTGCCGCGATGGGGGGTCCCTCTAATCAGCCCCAGCATTTT. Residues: CAAMGGPSNQPQHF.

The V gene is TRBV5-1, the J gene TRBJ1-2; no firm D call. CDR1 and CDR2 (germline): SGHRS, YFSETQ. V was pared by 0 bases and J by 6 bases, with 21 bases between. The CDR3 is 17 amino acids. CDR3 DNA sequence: TGCGCCAGCAGCTTGGGAGATGCCCCGCGCCCGGGGAATGGCTACACCTTC. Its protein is CASSLGDAPRPGNGYTF.

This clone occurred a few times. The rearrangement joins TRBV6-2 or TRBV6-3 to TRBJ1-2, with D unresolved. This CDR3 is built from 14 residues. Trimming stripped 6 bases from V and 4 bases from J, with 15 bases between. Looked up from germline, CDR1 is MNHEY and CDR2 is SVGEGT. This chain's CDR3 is CASSLTQASYGYTF. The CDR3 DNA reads TGTGCCAGCAGCCTAACTCAGGCGAGCTATGGCTACACCTTC.

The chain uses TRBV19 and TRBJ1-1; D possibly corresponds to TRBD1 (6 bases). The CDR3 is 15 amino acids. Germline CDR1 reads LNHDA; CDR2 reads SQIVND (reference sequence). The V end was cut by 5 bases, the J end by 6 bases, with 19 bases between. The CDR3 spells CASSSNRAVRAEAFF. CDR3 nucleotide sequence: TGTGCCAGTAGTTCAAACAGGGCGGTGAGGGCTGAAGCTTTCTTT.

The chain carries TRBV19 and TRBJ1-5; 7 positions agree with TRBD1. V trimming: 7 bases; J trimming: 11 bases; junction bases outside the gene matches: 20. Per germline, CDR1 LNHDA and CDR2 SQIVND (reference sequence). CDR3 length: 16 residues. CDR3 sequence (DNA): TGTGCCAGTACCCCAAATGGCGGGACAGTCTCGGAGTCCCAGCATTTT. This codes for CASTPNGGTVSESQHF.

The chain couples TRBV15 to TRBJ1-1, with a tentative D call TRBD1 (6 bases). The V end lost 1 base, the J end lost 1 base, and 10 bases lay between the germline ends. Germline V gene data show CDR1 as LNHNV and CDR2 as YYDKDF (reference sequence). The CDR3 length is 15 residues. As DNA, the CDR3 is TGTGCCACCAGCAGAGGAGGGGACAAGAACACTGAAGCTTTCTTT. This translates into CATSRGGDKNTEAFF.

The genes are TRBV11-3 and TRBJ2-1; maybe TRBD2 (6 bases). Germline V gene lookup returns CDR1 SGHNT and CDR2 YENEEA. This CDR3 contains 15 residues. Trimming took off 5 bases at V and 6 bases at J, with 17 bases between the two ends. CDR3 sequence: CASSEARLVPNEQFF. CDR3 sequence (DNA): TGTGCCAGCAGCGAAGCACGACTAGTCCCCAATGAGCAGTTCTTC. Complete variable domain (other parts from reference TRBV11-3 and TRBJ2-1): EAGVVQSPRYKIIEKKQPVAFWCNPISGHNTLYWYLQNLGQGPELLIRYENEEAVDDSQLPKDRFSAERLKGVDSTLKIQPAELGDSAVYLCASSEARLVPNEQFFGPGTRLTVL.

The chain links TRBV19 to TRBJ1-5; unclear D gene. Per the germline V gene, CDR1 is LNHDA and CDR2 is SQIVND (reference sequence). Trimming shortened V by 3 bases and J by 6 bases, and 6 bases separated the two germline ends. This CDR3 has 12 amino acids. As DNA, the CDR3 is TGTGCCAGTAGTATTCTTAGTCAGCCCCAGCATTTT. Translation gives CASSILSQPQHF.

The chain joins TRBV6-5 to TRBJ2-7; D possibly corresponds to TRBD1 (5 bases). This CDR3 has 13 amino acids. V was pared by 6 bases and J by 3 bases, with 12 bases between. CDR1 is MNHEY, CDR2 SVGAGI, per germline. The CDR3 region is CASSLSQGYEQYF. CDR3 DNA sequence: TGTGCCAGCAGCCTCTCTCAGGGCTACGAGCAGTACTTC.

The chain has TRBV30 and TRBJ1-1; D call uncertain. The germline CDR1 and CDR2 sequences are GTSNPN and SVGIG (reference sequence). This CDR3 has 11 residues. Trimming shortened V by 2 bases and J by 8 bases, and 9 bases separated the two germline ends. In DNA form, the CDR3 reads TGTGCCTGGAGTCCCGAGAGGGAAGCTTTCTTT. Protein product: CAWSPEREAFF. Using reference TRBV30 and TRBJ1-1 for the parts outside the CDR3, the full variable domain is SQTIHQWPATLVQPVGSPLSLECTVEGTSNPNLYWYRQAAGRGLQLLFYSVGIGQISSEVPQNLSASRPQDRQFILSSKKLLLSDSGFYLCAWSPEREAFFGQGTRLTVV.

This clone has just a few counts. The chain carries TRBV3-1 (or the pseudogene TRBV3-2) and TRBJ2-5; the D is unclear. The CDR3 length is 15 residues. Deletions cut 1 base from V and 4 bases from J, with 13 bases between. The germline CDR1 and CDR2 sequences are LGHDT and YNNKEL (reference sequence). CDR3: CASSQVVRSGETQYF. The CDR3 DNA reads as TGTGCCAGCAGCCAAGTAGTGCGGAGTGGAGAGACCCAGTACTTC.

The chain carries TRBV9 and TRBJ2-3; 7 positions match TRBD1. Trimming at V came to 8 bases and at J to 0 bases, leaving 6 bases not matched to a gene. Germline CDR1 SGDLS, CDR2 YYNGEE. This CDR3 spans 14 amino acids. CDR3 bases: TGTGCCAGGGACAGGCCCTATAGCACAGATACGCAGTATTTT. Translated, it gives CARDRPYSTDTQYF.

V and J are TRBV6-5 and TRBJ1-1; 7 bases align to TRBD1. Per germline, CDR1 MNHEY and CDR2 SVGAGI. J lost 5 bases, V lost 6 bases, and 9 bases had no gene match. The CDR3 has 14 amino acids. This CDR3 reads CASRLDRVGTEAFF. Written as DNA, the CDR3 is TGTGCCAGCAGACTAGACAGGGTGGGGACTGAAGCTTTCTTT.

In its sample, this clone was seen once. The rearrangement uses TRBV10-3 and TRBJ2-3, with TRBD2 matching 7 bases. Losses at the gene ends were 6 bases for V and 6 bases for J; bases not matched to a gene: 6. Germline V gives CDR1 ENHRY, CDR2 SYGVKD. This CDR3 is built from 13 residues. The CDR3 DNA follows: TGTGCCATCAGGGCGGGAGTGGGTGATACGCAGTATTTT. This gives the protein CAIRAGVGDTQYF.

Here the CDR3 DNA reads TGCGCCAGCAGCTGGAGGGCTAGCGGGAGTATCAATGAGCAGTTCTTC. Protein: CASSWRASGSINEQFF. The rearrangement links TRBV5-1 to TRBJ2-1; the match to TRBD2 covers 10 bases. CDR1 and CDR2 (germline): SGHRS, YFSETQ. After removal of 3 bases from V and 6 bases from J, the junction contained 9 bases not matched to a gene. CDR3 size: 16 residues.

CDR3 amino acids: CASSLRFPPHEQYF. CDR3 sequence (DNA): TGTGCCAGCAGTTTACGGTTTCCCCCCCACGAGCAGTACTTC. The chain carries TRBV28 and TRBJ2-7; D gene uncertain. V lost 2 bases to trimming and J lost 5 bases, with 13 bases between them. Germline V gene data show CDR1 as MDHEN and CDR2 as SYDVKM. The CDR3 is made up of 14 amino acids.

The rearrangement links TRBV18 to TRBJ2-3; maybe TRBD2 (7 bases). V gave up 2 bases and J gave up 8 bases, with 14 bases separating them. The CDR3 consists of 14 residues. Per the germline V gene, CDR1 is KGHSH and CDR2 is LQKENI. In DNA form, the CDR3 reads TGTGCCAGCTCACCAGGGGGGGGCTACGCTACGCAGTATTTT. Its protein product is CASSPGGGYATQYF.

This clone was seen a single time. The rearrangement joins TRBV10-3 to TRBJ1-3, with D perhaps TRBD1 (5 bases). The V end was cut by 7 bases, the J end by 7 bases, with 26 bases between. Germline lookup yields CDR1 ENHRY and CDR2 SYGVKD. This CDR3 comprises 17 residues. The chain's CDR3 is CAITSGGQILSRNTIYF. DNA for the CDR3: TGTGCCATCACTTCCGGGGGTCAAATTTTATCGCGTAACACCATATATTTT.

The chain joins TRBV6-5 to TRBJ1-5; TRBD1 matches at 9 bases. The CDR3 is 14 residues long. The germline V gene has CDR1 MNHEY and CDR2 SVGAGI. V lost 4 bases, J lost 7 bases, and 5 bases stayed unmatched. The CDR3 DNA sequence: TGTGCCAGCAGTTTGGGACAGGGTGGACAGCCCCAGCATTTT. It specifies CASSLGQGGQPQHF.

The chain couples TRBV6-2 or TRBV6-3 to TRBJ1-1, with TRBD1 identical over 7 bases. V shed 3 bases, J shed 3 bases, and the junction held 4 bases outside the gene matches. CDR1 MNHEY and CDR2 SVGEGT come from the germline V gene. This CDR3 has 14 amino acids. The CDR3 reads CASSYTGVYTEAFF. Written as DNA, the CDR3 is TGTGCCAGCAGTTATACAGGGGTATACACTGAAGCTTTCTTT.

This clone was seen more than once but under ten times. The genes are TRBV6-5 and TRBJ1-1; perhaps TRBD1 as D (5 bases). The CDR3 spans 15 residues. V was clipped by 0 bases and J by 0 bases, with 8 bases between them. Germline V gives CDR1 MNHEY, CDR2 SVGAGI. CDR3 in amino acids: CASSYSDTMNTEAFF. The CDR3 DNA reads TGTGCCAGCAGTTACTCGGACACAATGAACACTGAAGCTTTCTTT.

CDR3 region: CASSFAQGLYEQYF. The CDR3 DNA reads TGTGCCAGTAGTTTTGCACAGGGCCTGTACGAGCAGTACTTC. The V gene is TRBV19, the J gene TRBJ2-7; possible D gene TRBD1, 6 bases. The V end was cut by 5 bases, the J end by 4 bases, with 15 bases between. CDR1 is LNHDA and CDR2 is SQIVND in the germline V gene (reference sequence). CDR3 size: 14 residues.

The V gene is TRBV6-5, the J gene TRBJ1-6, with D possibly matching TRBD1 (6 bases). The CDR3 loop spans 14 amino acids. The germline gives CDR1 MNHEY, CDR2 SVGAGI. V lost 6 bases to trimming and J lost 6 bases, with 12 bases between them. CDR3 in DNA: TGTGCCAGCAGCCCACAGGGAGCTAATTCACCCCTCCACTTT. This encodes CASSPQGANSPLHF.

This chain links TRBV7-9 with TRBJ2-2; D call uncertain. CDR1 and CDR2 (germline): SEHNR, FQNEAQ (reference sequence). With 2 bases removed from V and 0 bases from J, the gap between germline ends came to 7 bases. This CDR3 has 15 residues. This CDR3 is CASSLSSANTGELFF. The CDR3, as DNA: TGTGCCAGCAGCTTAAGTTCGGCGAACACCGGGGAGCTGTTTTTT.

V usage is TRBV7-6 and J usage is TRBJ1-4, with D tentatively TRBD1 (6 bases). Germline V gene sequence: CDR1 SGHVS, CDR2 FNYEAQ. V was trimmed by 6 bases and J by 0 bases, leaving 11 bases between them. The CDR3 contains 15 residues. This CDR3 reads CASRQRGSTNEKLFF. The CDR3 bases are TGTGCCAGCAGACAAAGGGGGTCAACTAATGAAAAACTGTTTTTT. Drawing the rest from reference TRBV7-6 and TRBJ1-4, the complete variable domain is GAGVSQSPRYKVTKRGQDVALRCDPISGHVSLYWYRQALGQGPEFLTYFNYEAQQDKSGLPNDRFSAERPEGSISTLTIQRTEQRDSAMYRCASRQRGSTNEKLFFGSGTQLSVL.